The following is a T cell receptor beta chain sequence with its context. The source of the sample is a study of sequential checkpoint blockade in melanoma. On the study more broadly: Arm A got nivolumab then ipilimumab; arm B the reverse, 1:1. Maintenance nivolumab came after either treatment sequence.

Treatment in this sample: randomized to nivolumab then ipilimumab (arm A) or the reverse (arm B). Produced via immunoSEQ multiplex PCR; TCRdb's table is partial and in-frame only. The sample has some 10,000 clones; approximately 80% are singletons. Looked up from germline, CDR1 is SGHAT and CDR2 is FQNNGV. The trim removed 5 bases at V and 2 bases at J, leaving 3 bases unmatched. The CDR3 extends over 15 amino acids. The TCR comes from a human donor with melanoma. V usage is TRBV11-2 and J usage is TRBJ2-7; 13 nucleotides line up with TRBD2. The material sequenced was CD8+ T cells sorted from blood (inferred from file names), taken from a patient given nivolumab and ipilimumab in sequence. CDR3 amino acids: CASSTGLAGAYEQYF. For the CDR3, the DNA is TGTGCCAGCAGCACAGGACTAGCGGGAGCCTACGAGCAGTACTTC. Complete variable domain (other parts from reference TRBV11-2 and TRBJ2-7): EAGVAQSPRYKIIEKRQSVAFWCNPISGHATLYWYQQILGQGPKLLIQFQNNGVVDDSQLPKDRFSAERLKGVDSTLKIQPAKLEDSAVYLCASSTGLAGAYEQYFGPGTRLTVT.